The rows below give T cell receptor beta chains drawn from one sample of a study of blood T cell repertoires in COVID-19. TCRdb's table, derived via immunoSEQ multiplex PCR, lists solely in-frame clones and lacks some. Found here are 150,000 to 200,000 clones, approximately 90% of them singletons; the top ten hold 3% to 4.5%. Specimen: peripheral blood. Receptor source: a man aged 18 to 30 with active or convalescent COVID-19. Both conserved end residues are part of each CDR3. A D gene is named only where the DNA matches it firmly.

v_gene	d_gene	j_gene	CDR3nt	CDR3aa
TRBV12-3/TRBV12-4	-	TRBJ2-2	TGTGCCAGCAGCCGGGTCCCCGGGGAGCTGTTTTTT	CASSRVPGELFF
TRBV5-1	TRBD1	TRBJ1-2	TGCGCCAGCAGCTCGGGGGACAGGGGAAGCGGCCATGGCTACACCTTC	CASSSGDRGSGHGYTF
TRBV18	TRBD1	TRBJ1-4	TGTGCCAGCTCATCCTCACAGGGGGGAGAAAAACTGTTTTTT	CASSSSQGGEKLFF
TRBV25-1	TRBD1	TRBJ2-2	TGTGCCACGGGGGACAGGGTTCCCGGGGAGCTGTTTTTT	CATGDRVPGELFF
TRBV9	TRBD2	TRBJ2-3	TGTGCCAGCAGCGTAATTGCTAGCGGGTCAGATACGCAGTATTTT	CASSVIASGSDTQYF
TRBV30	-	TRBJ2-1	TGTGCCTGGAGTCAAGGAGGGGAGCAGTTCTTC	CAWSQGGEQFF
TRBV11-2	TRBD2	TRBJ2-1	TGTGCCAGCAGCTTAGAAGCGGGGGTCTCCTACAATGAGCAGTTCTTC	CASSLEAGVSYNEQFF
TRBV4-3	TRBD1	TRBJ1-3	TGCGCCAGCAGCCAAGGACAGGGTCTGGGAAACACCATATATTTT	CASSQGQGLGNTIYF
TRBV6-2/TRBV6-3	TRBD1	TRBJ1-5	TGTGCCAGCAGTTCTCGGACAGGGAGAGCCGGCAATCAGCCCCAGCATTTT	CASSSRTGRAGNQPQHF
TRBV28	-	TRBJ1-6	TGTGCCAGCAGTTACGGCGACAGATCCTATAATTCACCCCTCCACTTT	CASSYGDRSYNSPLHF
TRBV2	TRBD1	TRBJ2-5	TGTGCCAGCAGTGCAGCCGGGACAGCCCAAGAGACCCAGTACTTC	CASSAAGTAQETQYF
TRBV6-5	-	TRBJ1-2	TGTGCCAGCAGGAATCCTATTTATGGCTACACCTTC	CASRNPIYGYTF